This T cell receptor beta chain was retrieved from a study of T cell repertoires in cytomegalovirus infection. TCRdb reprocessed the reads via MiXCR and lists one record per CDR3 protein. The sample lists roughly 500,000 distinct CDR3 sequences, about 11% seen once, with 10% to 13% in the top ten. This sequence originates from a human donor in good health (CMV status not recorded). Some clones in this sample may be carry-over from other donors' samples. The sample taken for sequencing was PBMCs.

In nucleotides, the CDR3 is TGCAGCGTTGCCGACAGGGACTATGGCTACACCTTC. Protein: CSVADRDYGYTF. The chain has TRBV29-1 and TRBJ1-2, with 7 bases lining up with TRBD1. CDR3 length equals 12 residues. The germline gives CDR1 SQVTM, CDR2 ANQGSEA. Trimming at V came to 4 bases and at J to 3 bases, leaving 2 bases not matched to a gene.